A selection of T cell receptor beta chains follows, all from one sample in a study of blood T cell repertoires in COVID-19. Libraries were prepared by immunoSEQ multiplex PCR; TCRdb keeps only in-frame clonotypes and omits some of them. The repertoire holds roughly 45,000 clones, with 70% to 85% as singletons. Sequenced material: peripheral blood. These receptors were taken from a man aged 45-65 years with active COVID-19. Each CDR3 is given with its conserved first and last residue. A D gene is named only where the DNA matches it firmly.

V,D,CDR3
TRBV5-1,TRBD2,CASSLAPAGTQETQYF
TRBV6-5,TRBD1,CASRIWDRTNEKLFF
TRBV7-8,.,CASSFLRGDSSGNTIYF
TRBV6-5,TRBD1,CASIGTGGFEAFF
TRBV7-2,TRBD2,CASSLVTSGGQGTQYF
TRBV6-6,.,CASSYTMSRYQETQYF
TRBV3-1/TRBV3-2,.,CASSHEGLTDTQYF
TRBV7-6,.,CASSLAEKEGENYGYTF
TRBV27,.,CASSFGGGNEQYF
TRBV3-1/TRBV3-2,.,CASSTRQDSYEQYF
TRBV10-2,.,CASSDPGTLTGELFF
TRBV19,.,CASAVRAGELFF
TRBV7-2,.,CASSSDAGQRLAKNIQYF